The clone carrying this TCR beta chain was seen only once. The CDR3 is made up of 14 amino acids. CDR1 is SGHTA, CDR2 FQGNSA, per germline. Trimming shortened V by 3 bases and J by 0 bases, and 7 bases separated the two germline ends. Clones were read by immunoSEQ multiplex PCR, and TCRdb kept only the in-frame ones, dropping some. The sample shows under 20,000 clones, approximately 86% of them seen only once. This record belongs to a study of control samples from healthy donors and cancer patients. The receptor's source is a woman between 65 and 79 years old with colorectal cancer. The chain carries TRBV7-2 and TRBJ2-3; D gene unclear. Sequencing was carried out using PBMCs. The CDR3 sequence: CASSFASSTDTQYF. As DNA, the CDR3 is TGTGCCAGCAGCTTTGCTTCTAGCACAGATACGCAGTATTTT.